This T cell receptor beta chain was profiled in a study of T cells in localized non-small cell lung cancer. Study-wide points: Blood T cell density predicted longer survival; adjacent-lung clonality, shorter. Uninvolved adjacent lung showed the highest T cell clonality, exceeding tumor. Heterogeneity remains possible, as sequencing covered one tumor region only. Adjacent lung held a median around 56 of the top 100 tumor clones.

The sample holds one count of this clone. Its cognate antigen is unknown. Using immunoSEQ multiplex PCR, the repertoire was profiled, and TCRdb retains in-frame clones only, with some absent. The sample holds tens of thousands of clones, about 90% seen once. Germline V gene lookup returns CDR1 SNHLY and CDR2 FYNNEI. This CDR3 contains 15 residues. V was shortened by 1 base and J by 4 bases, with 13 bases between the two germline ends. This chain links TRBV2 with TRBJ1-1; no firm D call. Sequenced material: peripheral blood, taken before any cancer treatment. This receptor was obtained from a woman between 40 and 69 years old with stage I lung adenocarcinoma. CDR3 residues: CASSEGAGLGTEAFF. The CDR3 nucleotides read TGTGCCAGCAGTGAAGGGGCGGGCCTCGGCACTGAAGCTTTCTTT.